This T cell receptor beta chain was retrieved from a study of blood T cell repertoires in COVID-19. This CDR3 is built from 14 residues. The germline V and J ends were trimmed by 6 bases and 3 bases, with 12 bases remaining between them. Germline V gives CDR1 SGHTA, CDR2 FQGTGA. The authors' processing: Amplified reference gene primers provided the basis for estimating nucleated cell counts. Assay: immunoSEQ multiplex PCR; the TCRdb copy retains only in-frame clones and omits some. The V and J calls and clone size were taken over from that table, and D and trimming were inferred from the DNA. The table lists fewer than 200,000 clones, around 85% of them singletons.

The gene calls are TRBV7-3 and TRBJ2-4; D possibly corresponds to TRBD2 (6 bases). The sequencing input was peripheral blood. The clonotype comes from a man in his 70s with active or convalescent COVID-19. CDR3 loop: CASSFGTVKNIQYF. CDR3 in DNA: TGTGCCAGCAGTTTCGGGACTGTCAAAAACATTCAGTACTTC.